This T cell receptor beta chain was identified during a study of blood T cells in healthy people across ages. Study context: Per every two T cells, about one barcoded beta molecule was captured by template switching.

Worth noting for this clonotype: Its cognate antigen is unknown.

In germline, CDR1 is SGHTA, CDR2 FQGNSA. Trimming removed 0 bases at V and 3 bases at J, with 11 bases between. This CDR3 contains 15 residues. Overall study results and limits: Estimates of diversity drawn from one million T cells were considered underestimates. In older individuals, TCR beta diversity per million T cells was lower, falling roughly linearly with age.

Next came a second PCR, run for roughly 6 to 11 cycles, which used a sample-barcoded 5' primer along with a J-beta primer mix. TCRdb redid the calling of the 5' RACE reads with MiXCR, one entry per CDR3 protein. Altogether over 550,000 distinct CDR3 sequences are present, 25% to 30% being singletons, with the ten largest covering approximately 14%. The chain joins TRBV7-2 to TRBJ2-5, with D possibly being TRBD2 (6 bases). The TCR was taken from a woman aged 80 or over in good health. The sequencing sample was made of blood. CDR3 amino acids: CASSLAGGFKETQYF. The CDR3 coding sequence is TGTGCCAGCAGCTTAGCCGGGGGATTTAAAGAGACCCAGTACTTC.